A selection of T cell receptor beta chains follows, all from one sample in a study of blood T cells in healthy people across ages. In TCRdb, the 5' RACE reads were re-called with MiXCR into one record per CDR3 protein. The sample contains some 550,000 distinct CDR3 sequences, around 50% of which appear only once. The specimen sequenced was blood. These receptors were collected from an elderly man in good health. The CDR3 runs from the conserved cysteine through the conserved F or W. The D gene is left open where the match is weak. Where a row states a size, it is once, few, many or the class of an expanded clone; other rows omit it.

d_gene	abundance	j_gene	v_gene	CDR3nt	CDR3aa
.	.	TRBJ1-1	TRBV7-9	TGTGCCAGCAGCCGCGTCCGGGACGGTGAAGCTTTCTTT	CASSRVRDGEAFF
TRBD1	.	TRBJ2-2	TRBV28	TGTGCCAGCAGGCGAGACAGGGCCGGGGAGCTGTTTTTT	CASRRDRAGELFF
TRBD2	few	TRBJ2-7	TRBV28	TGTGCCACCCTAGCGGGAGGGCCGTACGAGCAGTACTTC	CATLAGGPYEQYF
.	.	TRBJ2-7	TRBV25-1	TGTGCCAGCAGTGATACCGGGGCCGGAAACTCCTACGAGCAGTACTTC	CASSDTGAGNSYEQYF
.	.	TRBJ1-2	TRBV6-5	TGTGCCAGCAGGGCCAACAGGAACTATGGCTACACCTTC	CASRANRNYGYTF
TRBD1	.	TRBJ1-5	TRBV4-2	TGTGCCAGCAGCCAAGGAAAGACAGGGGAAGAACAGCCCCAGCATTTT	CASSQGKTGEEQPQHF
TRBD2	few	TRBJ2-5	TRBV24-1	TGTGCCACCAGTGATTTCGGGCGGGAGTTAAAAGAGACCCAGTACTTC	CATSDFGRELKETQYF
TRBD1	few	TRBJ2-7	TRBV12-3/TRBV12-4	TGTGCCAGCAGTGAAGTGACAGGGCACGATCGACACTCCTACGAGCAGTACTTC	CASSEVTGHDRHSYEQYF
.	few	TRBJ2-1	TRBV7-9	TGTGCCAGCAGCTTCCGAGACAGAGTGAATGAGCAGTTCTTC	CASSFRDRVNEQFF
.	.	TRBJ2-7	TRBV28	TGTGCCAGCAGTTTAATCCCCTATCAGGGGAGCTCCTACGAGCAGTACTTC	CASSLIPYQGSSYEQYF
.	.	TRBJ2-4	TRBV11-2	TGTGCCAGCAGCTCGAACAGAGTCAGCAACATTCAGTACTTC	CASSSNRVSNIQYF
.	few	TRBJ2-3	TRBV20-1	TGCAGTGCTACTAGCCGGGCGGGCATGGTCATGGATACGCAGTATTTT	CSATSRAGMVMDTQYF
.	.	TRBJ1-5	TRBV27	TGTACCGGCAAGGGGTACGCCCCAGGGGGCAATCAGCCCCAGCATTTT	CTGKGYAPGGNQPQHF
.	many	TRBJ2-3	TRBV6-5	TGTGCCAGCAGTTTTTGGGCTAGCGTGTCGGATACGCAGTATTTT	CASSFWASVSDTQYF
TRBD2	.	TRBJ2-1	TRBV20-1	TGCAGTGCTAGTGAGTCCGGGACTAGCTCCTACAAGGAGCAGTTCTTC	CSASESGTSSYKEQFF